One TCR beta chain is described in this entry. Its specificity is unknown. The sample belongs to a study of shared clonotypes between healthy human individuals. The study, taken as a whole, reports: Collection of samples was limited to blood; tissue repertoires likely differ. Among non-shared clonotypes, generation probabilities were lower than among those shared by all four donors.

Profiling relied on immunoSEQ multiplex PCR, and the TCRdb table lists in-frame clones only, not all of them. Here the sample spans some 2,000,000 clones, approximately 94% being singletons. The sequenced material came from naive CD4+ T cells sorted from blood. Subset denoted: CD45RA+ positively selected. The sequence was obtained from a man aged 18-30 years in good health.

This chain's CDR3 is CASSLTGTGVLEQYF. In nucleotides, the CDR3 is TGTGCCAGCAGCCTGACCGGGACAGGGGTTCTCGAGCAGTACTTC. The genes are TRBV7-2 and TRBJ2-7, with 10 bases that match TRBD1. CDR3 length equals 15 residues. V shed 5 bases and J 6 bases; nucleotides not matched to a gene: 10. Germline-derived CDR1 and CDR2 are SGHTA and FQGNSA.